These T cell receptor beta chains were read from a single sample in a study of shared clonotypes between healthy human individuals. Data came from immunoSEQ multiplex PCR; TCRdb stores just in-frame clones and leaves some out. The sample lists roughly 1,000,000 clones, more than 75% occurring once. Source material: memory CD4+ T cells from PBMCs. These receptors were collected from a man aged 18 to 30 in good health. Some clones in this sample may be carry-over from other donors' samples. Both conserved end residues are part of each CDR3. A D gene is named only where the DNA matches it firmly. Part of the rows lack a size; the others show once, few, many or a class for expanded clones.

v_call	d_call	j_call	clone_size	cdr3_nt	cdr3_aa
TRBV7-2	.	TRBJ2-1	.	TGTGCCAGCAGCTTAGACGTGGGGGCGCGGAATGAGCAGTTCTTC	CASSLDVGARNEQFF
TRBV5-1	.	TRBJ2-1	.	TGCGCCAGCAGCTTGGGGCCTAACTCGGATGAGCAGTTCTTC	CASSLGPNSDEQFF
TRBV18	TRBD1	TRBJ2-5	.	TGTGCCAGCTCACCCCAACGCCCCGGGACAGGGCAAGAGACCCAGTACTTC	CASSPQRPGTGQETQYF
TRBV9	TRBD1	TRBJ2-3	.	TGTGCCAGCACGCAGGGGGCAGGCACAGATACGCAGTATTTT	CASTQGAGTDTQYF
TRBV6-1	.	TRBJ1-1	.	TGTGCCAGCAGTGAAAGCGGGGGGAACACTGAAGCTTTCTTT	CASSESGGNTEAFF
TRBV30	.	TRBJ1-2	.	TGTGCCTGGAGCCAAGGGGCGGCTTGGTATGGCTACACCTTC	CAWSQGAAWYGYTF
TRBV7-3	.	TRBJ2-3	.	TGTGCCAGCAGCCTCATGGCTAGCATGGGTCCTGCTACGCAGTATTTT	CASSLMASMGPATQYF
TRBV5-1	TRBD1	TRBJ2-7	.	TGCGCCAGCAGCGAGGGACAGGGGGCGCGGGAGCAGTACTTC	CASSEGQGAREQYF
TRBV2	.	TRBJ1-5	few	TGTGCCAGCAGTGAAAGGGCTGAAAATCAGCCCCAGCATTTT	CASSERAENQPQHF
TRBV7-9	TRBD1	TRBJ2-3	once	TGTGCCAGCAGCTTAGGAGGGGGCCCGCCAGATACGCAGTATTTT	CASSLGGGPPDTQYF
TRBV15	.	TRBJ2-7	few	TGTGCCACCAGCAGAGTTTCCGCGGAGGAGCAGTACTTC	CATSRVSAEEQYF
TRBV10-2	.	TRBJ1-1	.	TGCGCCAGCAGTGGAGGGGTGGAGACTGAAGCTTTCTTT	CASSGGVETEAFF
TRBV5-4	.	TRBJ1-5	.	TGTGCCAGCAGCTTGGCCCCCGGAACCCAGCCCCAGCATTTT	CASSLAPGTQPQHF
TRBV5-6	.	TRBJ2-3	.	TGTGCCACCTCCCCCGTGGATTCAGATACGCAGTATTTT	CATSPVDSDTQYF
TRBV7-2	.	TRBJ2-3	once	TGTGCCAGCAGCCTCACCGGGCCCGTGGATACGCAGTATTTT	CASSLTGPVDTQYF
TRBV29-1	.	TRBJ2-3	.	TGCAGCGTTCTAAGGGATCCTAGCACAGATACGCAGTATTTT	CSVLRDPSTDTQYF
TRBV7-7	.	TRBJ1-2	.	TGTGCCAGTTCAAACGGCCTAAACGGCTATGGCTACACCTTC	CASSNGLNGYGYTF